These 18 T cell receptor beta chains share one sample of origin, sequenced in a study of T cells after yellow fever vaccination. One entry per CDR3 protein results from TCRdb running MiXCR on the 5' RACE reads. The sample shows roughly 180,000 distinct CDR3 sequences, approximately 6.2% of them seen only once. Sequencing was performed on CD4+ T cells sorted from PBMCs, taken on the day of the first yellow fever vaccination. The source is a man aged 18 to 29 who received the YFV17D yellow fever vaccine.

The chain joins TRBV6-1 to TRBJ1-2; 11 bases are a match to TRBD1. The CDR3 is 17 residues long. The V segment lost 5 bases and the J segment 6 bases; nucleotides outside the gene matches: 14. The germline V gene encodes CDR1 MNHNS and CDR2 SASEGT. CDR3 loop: CASSKRGQGVSGDGYTF. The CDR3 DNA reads TGTGCCAGCAGTAAAAGGGGACAGGGGGTTTCGGGCGATGGCTACACCTTC.

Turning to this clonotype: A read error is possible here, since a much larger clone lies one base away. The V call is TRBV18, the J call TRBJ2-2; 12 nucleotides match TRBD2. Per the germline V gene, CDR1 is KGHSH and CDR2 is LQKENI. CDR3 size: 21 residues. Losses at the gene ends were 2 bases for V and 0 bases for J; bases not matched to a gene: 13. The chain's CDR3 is CASSPMVTSGGPLSNTGELFF. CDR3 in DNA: TGTGCCAGCTCACCAATGGTGACTAGCGGGGGCCCTCTCTCGAACACCGGGGAGCTGTTTTTT.

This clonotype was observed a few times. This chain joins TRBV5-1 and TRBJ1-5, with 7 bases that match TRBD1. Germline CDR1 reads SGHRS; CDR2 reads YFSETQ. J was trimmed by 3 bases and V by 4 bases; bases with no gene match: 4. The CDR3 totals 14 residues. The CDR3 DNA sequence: TGCGCCAGCAGCACGGGACAGAACAATCAGCCCCAGCATTTT. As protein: CASSTGQNNQPQHF.

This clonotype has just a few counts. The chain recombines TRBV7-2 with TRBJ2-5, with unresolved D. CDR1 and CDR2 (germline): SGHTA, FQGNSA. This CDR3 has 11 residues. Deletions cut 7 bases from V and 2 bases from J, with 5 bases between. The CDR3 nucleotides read TGTGCCAGCACCGGGCAAGAGACCCAGTACTTC. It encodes CASTGQETQYF. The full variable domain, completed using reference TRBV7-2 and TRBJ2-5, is GAGVSQSPSNKVTEKGKDVELRCDPISGHTALYWYRQSLGQGLEFLIYFQGNSAPDKSGLPSDRFSAERTGGSVSTLTIQRTQQEDSAVYLCASTGQETQYFGPGTRLLVL.

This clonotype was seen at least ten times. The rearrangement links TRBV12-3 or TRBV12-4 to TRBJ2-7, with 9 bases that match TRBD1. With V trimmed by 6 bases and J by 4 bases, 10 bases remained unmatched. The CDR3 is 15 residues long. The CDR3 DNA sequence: TGTGCCAGCAGGGGAGTACAGGGGGCCCTTTACGAGCAGTACTTC. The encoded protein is CASRGVQGALYEQYF.

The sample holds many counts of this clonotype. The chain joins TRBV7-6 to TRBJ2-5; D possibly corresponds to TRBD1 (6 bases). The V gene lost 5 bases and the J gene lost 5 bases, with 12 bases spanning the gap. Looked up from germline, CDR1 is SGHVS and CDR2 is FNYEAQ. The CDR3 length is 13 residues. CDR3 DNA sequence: TGTGCCAGCAGCCCTACAGGGTACGAGACCCAGTACTTC. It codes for CASSPTGYETQYF.

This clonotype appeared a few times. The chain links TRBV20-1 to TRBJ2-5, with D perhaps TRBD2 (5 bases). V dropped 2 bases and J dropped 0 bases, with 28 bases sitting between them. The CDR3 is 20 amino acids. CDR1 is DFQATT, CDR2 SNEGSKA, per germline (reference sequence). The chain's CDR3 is CSARLGDRAEHRRYQETQYF. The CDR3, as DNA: TGCAGTGCTAGACTCGGGGATCGGGCCGAACATAGAAGGTACCAAGAGACCCAGTACTTC.

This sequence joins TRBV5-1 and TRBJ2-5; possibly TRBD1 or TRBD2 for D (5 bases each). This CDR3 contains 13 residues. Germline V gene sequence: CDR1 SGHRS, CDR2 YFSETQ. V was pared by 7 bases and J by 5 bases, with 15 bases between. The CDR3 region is CASEGRPGETQYF. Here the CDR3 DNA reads TGCGCCAGCGAGGGACGGCCTGGTGAGACCCAGTACTTC.

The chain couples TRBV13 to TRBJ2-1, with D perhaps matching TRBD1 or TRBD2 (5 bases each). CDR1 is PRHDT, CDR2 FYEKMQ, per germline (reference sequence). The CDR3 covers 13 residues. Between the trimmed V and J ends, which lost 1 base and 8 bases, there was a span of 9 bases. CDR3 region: CASSLVGVDEQFF. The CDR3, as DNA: TGTGCCAGCAGCTTAGTGGGGGTTGATGAGCAGTTCTTC.

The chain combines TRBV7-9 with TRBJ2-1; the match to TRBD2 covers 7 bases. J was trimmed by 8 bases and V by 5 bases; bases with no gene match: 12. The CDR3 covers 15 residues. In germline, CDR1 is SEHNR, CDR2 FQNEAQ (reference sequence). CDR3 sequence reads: CASSPRTRAIYEQFF. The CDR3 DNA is TGTGCCAGCAGCCCCCGGACTAGGGCGATCTATGAGCAGTTCTTC. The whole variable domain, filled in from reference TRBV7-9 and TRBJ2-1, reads DTGVSQNPRHKITKRGQNVTFRCDPISEHNRLYWYRQTLGQGPEFLTYFQNEAQLEKSRLLSDRFSAERPKGSFSTLEIQRTEQGDSAMYLCASSPRTRAIYEQFFGPGTRLTVL.

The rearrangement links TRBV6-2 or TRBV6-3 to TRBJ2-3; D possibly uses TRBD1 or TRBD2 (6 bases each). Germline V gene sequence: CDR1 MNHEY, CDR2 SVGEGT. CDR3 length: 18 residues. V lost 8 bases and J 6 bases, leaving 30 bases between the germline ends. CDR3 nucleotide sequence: TGTGCCAGCGGAGGGAGACGACGAGACAACGGGGGCCGGGATACGCAGTATTTT. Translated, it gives CASGGRRRDNGGRDTQYF.

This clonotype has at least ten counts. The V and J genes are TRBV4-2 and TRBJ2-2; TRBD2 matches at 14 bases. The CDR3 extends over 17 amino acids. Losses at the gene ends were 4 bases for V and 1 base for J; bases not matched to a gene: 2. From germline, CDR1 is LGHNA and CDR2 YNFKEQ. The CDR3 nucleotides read TGTGCCAGCAGCCCCGGACTAGCGGGGGGGAACACCGGGGAGCTGTTTTTT. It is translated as CASSPGLAGGNTGELFF.

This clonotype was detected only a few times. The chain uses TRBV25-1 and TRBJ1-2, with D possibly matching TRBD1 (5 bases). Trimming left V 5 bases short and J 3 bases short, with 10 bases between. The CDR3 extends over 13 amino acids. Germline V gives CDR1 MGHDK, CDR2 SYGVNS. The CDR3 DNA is TGTGCCAGCAGTCAGGGTTGGGACTATGGCTACACCTTC. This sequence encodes CASSQGWDYGYTF.

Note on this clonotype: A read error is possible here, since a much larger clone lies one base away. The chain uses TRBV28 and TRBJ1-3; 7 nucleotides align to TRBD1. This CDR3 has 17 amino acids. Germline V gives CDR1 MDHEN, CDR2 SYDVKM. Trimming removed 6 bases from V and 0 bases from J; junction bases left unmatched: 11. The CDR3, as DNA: TGTGCCAGCAGCCCCCCGGGACAGCACATCTCTGGAAACACCATATATTTT. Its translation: CASSPPGQHISGNTIYF.

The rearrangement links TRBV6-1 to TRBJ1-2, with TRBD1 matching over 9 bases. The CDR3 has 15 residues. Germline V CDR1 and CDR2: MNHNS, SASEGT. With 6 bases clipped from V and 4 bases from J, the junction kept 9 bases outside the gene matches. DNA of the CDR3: TGTGCCAGCAGACCACAGGGGGCTCCCTCCTATGGCTACACCTTC. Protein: CASRPQGAPSYGYTF.

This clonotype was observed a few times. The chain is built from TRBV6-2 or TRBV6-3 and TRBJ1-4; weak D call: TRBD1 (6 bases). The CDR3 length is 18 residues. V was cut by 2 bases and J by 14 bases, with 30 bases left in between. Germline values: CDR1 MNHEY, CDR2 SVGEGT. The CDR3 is CASSYTPVTGAKSQWLFF. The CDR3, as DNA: TGTGCCAGCAGTTACACCCCGGTCACGGGGGCGAAATCTCAATGGCTGTTTTTT.

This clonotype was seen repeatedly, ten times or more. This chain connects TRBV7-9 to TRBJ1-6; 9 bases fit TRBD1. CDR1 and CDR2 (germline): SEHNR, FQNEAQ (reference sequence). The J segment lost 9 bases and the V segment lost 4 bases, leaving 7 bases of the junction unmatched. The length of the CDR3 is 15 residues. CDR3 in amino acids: CASSSGTGRFSPLHF. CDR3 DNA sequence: TGTGCCAGCAGCTCAGGGACAGGGAGGTTTTCACCCCTCCACTTT.

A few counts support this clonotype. The CDR3 loop reads CASSDRAFGEKLFF. Here the CDR3 DNA reads TGTGCCAGTTCGGACAGGGCATTCGGAGAAAAACTGTTTTTT. The chain combines TRBV19 with TRBJ1-4, with 8 bases that match TRBD1. Germline CDR1 and CDR2: LNHDA and SQIVND (reference sequence). The V gene end was trimmed by 8 bases and the J gene end by 8 bases; junction bases not matched to a gene: 10. The length of the CDR3 is 14 residues.